This TCR beta chain was observed in a study of blood T cell repertoires in COVID-19. Across the study: Acute-phase and convalescent COVID-19 samples originated in the United States, Italy and Spain. T cells, B-cell-depleted T cells, or PBMCs provided the cDNA or gDNA that served as material.

Trimming stripped 5 bases from V and 3 bases from J, with 11 bases between. Germline V gene lookup returns CDR1 MDHEN and CDR2 SYDVKM. This CDR3 has 13 residues. Original handling: Using reference gene primer amplification, nucleated cell counts were estimated. This table comes from immunoSEQ multiplex PCR, and its TCRdb copy is limited to in-frame clones, with some not included. The V and J calls and clone size were taken over from that table, and D and trimming were inferred from the DNA. The sample lists around 58,000 clones; around four fifths were seen once. The TCR sequence derives from a human donor in a cohort sampled during active COVID-19. J is TRBJ2-7 and V is TRBV28; D might be TRBD2 (6 bases). The sample consisted of peripheral blood. The CDR3 spells CASSPPAGYEQYF. The CDR3 DNA reads TGTGCCAGCAGTCCCCCAGCGGGCTACGAGCAGTACTTC.